One sample yielded the 10 T cell receptor beta chains listed below, sequenced in a study of blood T cell repertoires in COVID-19. The method was immunoSEQ multiplex PCR; TCRdb's version includes in-frame clones alone and lacks a portion of them. The sample includes about 110,000 clones, approximately 80% seen only once; the top ten take approximately 4.1%. What was sequenced was peripheral blood. These receptors were collected from an older woman with acute or convalescent COVID-19.

The CDR3 here is CASSPYMGTRVRETQYF. The CDR3 DNA reads TGTGCCAGCAGCCCGTATATGGGGACACGGGTCCGTGAGACCCAGTACTTC. J is TRBJ2-5 and V is TRBV6-2 or TRBV6-3; D is perhaps TRBD1 (6 bases). This CDR3 has 17 residues. The V end lost 6 bases, the J end lost 5 bases, and 25 bases lay between the germline ends. CDR1 MNHEY and CDR2 SVGEGT come from the germline V gene.

The table lists this clone with a few counts. The chain employs TRBV3-1 (or the pseudogene TRBV3-2) and TRBJ1-5; 10 nucleotides align to TRBD1. This CDR3 contains 15 residues. The junction had 2 bases not matched to a gene; V was cut back by 4 bases and J by 2 bases. Germline CDR1 and CDR2: LGHDT and YNNKEL (reference sequence). CDR3 loop: CASSPGTGGNQPQHF. Here the CDR3 DNA reads TGTGCCAGCAGCCCGGGGACAGGGGGCAATCAGCCCCAGCATTTT.

The J gene is TRBJ1-2, the V gene TRBV5-1, with D hard to call. With 2 bases removed from V and 8 bases from J, the gap between germline ends came to 13 bases. The CDR3 sequence is 13 residues long. Germline CDR1 reads SGHRS; CDR2 reads YFSETQ. The CDR3: CASSFSQVWGYTF. CDR3 nucleotide sequence: TGCGCCAGCAGCTTTTCGCAGGTTTGGGGCTACACCTTC.

The V gene is TRBV3-1 (or the pseudogene TRBV3-2), the J gene TRBJ1-2; D is perhaps TRBD1 (5 bases). Germline V gene lookup returns CDR1 LGHDT and CDR2 YNNKEL (reference sequence). This CDR3 region has 13 residues. Between the trimmed V and J ends, which lost 0 bases and 8 bases, there was a span of 10 bases. The CDR3 DNA sequence: TGTGCCAGCAGCCAAGACAGGGTTAGCGGCTACACCTTC. This codes for CASSQDRVSGYTF.

V usage is TRBV7-9 and J usage is TRBJ1-2; D may be TRBD1 (6 bases). V was pared by 5 bases and J by 8 bases, with 21 bases between. Germline CDR1 SEHNR, CDR2 FQNEAQ (reference sequence). The CDR3 spans 15 residues. The CDR3: CASSRESGTRGGYTF. The CDR3 coding sequence is TGTGCCAGCAGCAGAGAATCCGGGACACGAGGAGGCTACACCTTC.

The rearrangement joins TRBV4-2 to TRBJ1-2, with 7 bases matching TRBD1. CDR1 is LGHNA and CDR2 is YNFKEQ in the germline V gene. The CDR3 is 15 residues long. V shed 2 bases, J shed 5 bases, and the junction held 8 bases outside the gene matches. The CDR3 DNA sequence: TGTGCCAGCAGCCAACCTGGGGACAGTCCGTATGGCTACACCTTC. Translated: CASSQPGDSPYGYTF.

The chain recombines TRBV19 with TRBJ1-3; D gene ambiguous. Germline CDR1 is LNHDA and CDR2 is SQIVND (reference sequence). The germline V and J ends were trimmed by 4 bases and 0 bases, with 10 bases remaining between them. The CDR3 spans 15 residues. CDR3 DNA: TGTGCCAGTAGTAACCAGGCCGGCTCTGGAAACACCATATATTTT. Residues: CASSNQAGSGNTIYF. Full variable domain (outside the CDR3, taken from reference TRBV19 and TRBJ1-3): DGGITQSPKYLFRKEGQNVTLSCEQNLNHDAMYWYRQDPGQGLRLIYYSQIVNDFQKGDIAEGYSVSREKKESFPLTVTSAQKNPTAFYLCASSNQAGSGNTIYFGEGSWLTVV.

This clone was recorded only once. The rearrangement uses TRBV4-1 and TRBJ2-1, with D unclear. CDR3 length equals 14 residues. V dropped 5 bases and J dropped 9 bases, with 17 bases sitting between them. CDR1 MGHRA and CDR2 YSYEKL come from the germline V gene. Here the CDR3 DNA reads TGCGCCAGCAGCTTGCTAACAGTTATTACTGAGCAGTTCTTC. This encodes CASSLLTVITEQFF.

The chain carries TRBV6-6 and TRBJ2-7, with D uncertain. Trimming took 4 bases from V and 4 from J, leaving 11 bases between them. The CDR3 loop spans 13 amino acids. Germline CDR1 and CDR2: MNHNY and SVGAGI (reference sequence). CDR3 nucleotide sequence: TGTGCCAGCAGTTCCAGAAGTTGGTACGAGCAGTACGTC. This translates into CASSSRSWYEQYV.

This chain joins TRBV28 and TRBJ1-5; 10 positions match TRBD1. Per the germline V gene, CDR1 is MDHEN and CDR2 is SYDVKM. Trimming cost V 4 bases and J 7 bases; bases outside gene matches: 10. This CDR3 comprises 16 residues. DNA of the CDR3: TGTGCCAGCAGTTCAAGACAGGGGGCATTTAGGCAGCCCCAGCATTTT. Protein product: CASSSRQGAFRQPQHF.